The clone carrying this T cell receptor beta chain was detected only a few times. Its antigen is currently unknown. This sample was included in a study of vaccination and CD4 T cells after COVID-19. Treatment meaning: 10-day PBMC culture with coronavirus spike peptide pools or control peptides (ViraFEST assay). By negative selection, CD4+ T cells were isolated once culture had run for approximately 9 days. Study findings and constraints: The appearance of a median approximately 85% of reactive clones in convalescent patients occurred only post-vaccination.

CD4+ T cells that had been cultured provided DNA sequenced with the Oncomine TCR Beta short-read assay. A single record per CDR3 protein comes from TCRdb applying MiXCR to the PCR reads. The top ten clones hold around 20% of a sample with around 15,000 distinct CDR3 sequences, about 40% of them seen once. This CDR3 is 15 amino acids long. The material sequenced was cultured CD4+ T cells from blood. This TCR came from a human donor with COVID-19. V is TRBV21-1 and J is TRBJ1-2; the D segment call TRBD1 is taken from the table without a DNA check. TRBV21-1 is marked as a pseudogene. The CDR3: CASSPHRGANYGYTF. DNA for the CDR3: TGTGCCAGCAGCCCCCACCGGGGAGCGAACTATGGCTACACCTTC.